These 27 T cell receptor beta chains were sequenced from one sample in a study of CD8 T cells in ankylosing spondylitis. TCRdb reprocessed the 5' RACE reads via MiXCR and lists one record per CDR3 protein. The sample carries a few hundred thousand distinct CDR3 sequences, roughly 11% recorded once. Sequenced sample: blood, either unsorted or a sorted T cell fraction (not recorded which). These receptors were taken from a female donor with ankylosing spondylitis or in good health (not recorded which).

This clonotype was counted many times. This chain connects TRBV29-1 to TRBJ1-4; D remains unclear. This CDR3 comprises 13 residues. The germline gives CDR1 SQVTM, CDR2 ANQGSEA. Trimming shortened V by 5 bases and J by 5 bases, and 12 bases separated the two germline ends. In nucleotides, the CDR3 is TGCAGCGTTTTTGGGCACGGAAATGAAAAACTGTTTTTT. Its translation: CSVFGHGNEKLFF.

V usage is TRBV15 and J usage is TRBJ2-3, with 11 positions matching TRBD1. In germline, CDR1 is LNHNV, CDR2 YYDKDF (reference sequence). This CDR3 region has 15 residues. After removal of 3 bases from V and 4 bases from J, the junction contained 3 bases not matched to a gene. The CDR3 DNA reads TGTGCCACCAGCAGGGACAGGGGGCCAGCAGATACGCAGTATTTT. Amino acids: CATSRDRGPADTQYF.

The sample holds a few counts of this clonotype. The chain uses TRBV20-1 and TRBJ2-3; weak D call: TRBD2 (5 bases). This CDR3 comprises 13 residues. V shed 4 bases and J shed 4 bases, with 12 bases lying between them. In germline, CDR1 is DFQATT, CDR2 SNEGSKA (reference sequence). The DNA for the CDR3 is TGCAGTGCTATTGGCCCTAGCCCAGATACGCAGTATTTT. Protein product: CSAIGPSPDTQYF.

This clonotype was seen a handful of times. The CDR3 here is CASSPDRGRNQPQHF. The CDR3 DNA follows: TGTGCCAGCAGCCCAGACAGGGGACGAAATCAGCCCCAGCATTTT. The gene calls are TRBV5-5 and TRBJ1-5, with TRBD1 identical over 8 bases. Germline V gene data show CDR1 as SGHKS and CDR2 as YYEKEE (reference sequence). With V trimmed by 4 bases and J by 4 bases, 7 bases remained unmatched. The CDR3 runs to 15 residues.

This clonotype was detected only a few times. The chain employs TRBV5-1 and TRBJ2-1; 13 bases align to TRBD2. The CDR3 sequence is 16 residues long. Germline V gene sequence: CDR1 SGHRS, CDR2 YFSETQ. The trim removed 4 bases at V and 6 bases at J, leaving 7 bases unmatched. This CDR3 reads CASSPTSGGRGNEQFF. CDR3 in DNA: TGCGCCAGCAGCCCGACTAGCGGGGGGCGAGGCAATGAGCAGTTCTTC.

This clonotype was picked up many times. The chain links TRBV12-3 or TRBV12-4 to TRBJ2-2, with D unclear. V dropped 2 bases and J dropped 4 bases, with 5 bases sitting between them. The CDR3 totals 13 residues. Here the CDR3 DNA reads TGTGCCAGCAGTTTAACGGCCACCGGGGAGCTGTTTTTT. Encoded protein: CASSLTATGELFF.

The rearrangement joins TRBV5-1 to TRBJ1-1; D remains ambiguous. Germline CDR1 SGHRS, CDR2 YFSETQ. V gave up 4 bases and J gave up 6 bases, with 13 bases separating them. The CDR3 has 13 residues. CDR3 residues: CASSAHSGAEAFF. CDR3 sequence (DNA): TGCGCCAGCAGCGCTCACAGTGGAGCTGAAGCTTTCTTT.

Many counts were recorded for this clonotype. The rearrangement joins TRBV7-9 to TRBJ2-1, with 9 nucleotides matching TRBD1. J gave up 5 bases and V 2 bases, and 4 bases lay outside the gene matches. The CDR3 totals 15 residues. Germline CDR1 SEHNR, CDR2 FQNEAQ (reference sequence). CDR3: CASSLMRDRDNEQFF. The DNA for the CDR3 is TGTGCCAGCAGCTTAATGAGGGACAGGGACAATGAGCAGTTCTTC.

This clonotype was found many times. The chain has TRBV19 and TRBJ1-5, with D maybe TRBD1 (5 bases). Germline loops: CDR1 LNHDA, CDR2 SQIVND (reference sequence). CDR3 length: 15 residues. Trimming stripped 4 bases from V and 7 bases from J, with 17 bases between. CDR3 region: CASSSPMGLGQPQHF. The DNA of the CDR3 is TGTGCCAGTAGTAGCCCTATGGGACTGGGACAGCCCCAGCATTTT.

The sample holds many counts of this clonotype. The chain is built from TRBV27 and TRBJ1-1; 11 bases match TRBD1. This CDR3 spans 15 amino acids. Germline CDR1 is MNHEY and CDR2 is SMNVEV (reference sequence). Trimming cost V 7 bases and J 7 bases; bases outside gene matches: 11. DNA for the CDR3: TGTGCCAGCACCCTAACAGGACAGGGGGCGGGTGAAGCTTTCTTT. Protein: CASTLTGQGAGEAFF.

This clonotype was found many times. The V gene is TRBV10-3, the J gene TRBJ1-6; TRBD1 matches at 7 bases. The ends lost 6 bases at V and 6 bases at J; junction bases unmatched: 5. Per germline, CDR1 ENHRY and CDR2 SYGVKD. The length of the CDR3 is 14 residues. Written as DNA, the CDR3 is TGTGCCATCAGACCGGGACAGCCTAATTCACCCCTCCACTTT. Translation: CAIRPGQPNSPLHF.

Ten or more counts support this clonotype. This rearrangement joins TRBV5-6 to TRBJ2-1; the match to TRBD2 covers 8 bases. This CDR3 contains 15 residues. V gave up 4 bases and J gave up 8 bases; unmatched junction bases: 11. Germline V gives CDR1 SGHDT, CDR2 YYEEEE. The CDR3 spells CASSPIPGGIDEQFF. The CDR3 bases are TGTGCCAGCAGCCCCATCCCGGGGGGGATCGATGAGCAGTTCTTC.

CDR3 coding DNA: TGCGCCAGCAGCACCGGAGGGGGTCCCTCCTACAATGAGCAGTTCTTC. This codes for CASSTGGGPSYNEQFF. The genes are TRBV5-1 and TRBJ2-1; the D gene could be TRBD1 or TRBD2 (6 bases each). From germline, CDR1 is SGHRS and CDR2 YFSETQ. Trimming cost V 4 bases and J 0 bases, with 14 bases left between them. This CDR3 has 16 amino acids.

This clonotype was picked up many times. The chain couples TRBV5-1 to TRBJ2-1; TRBD2 matches at 12 bases. Per germline, CDR1 SGHRS and CDR2 YFSETQ. CDR3 size: 16 residues. V trimming: 4 bases; J trimming: 5 bases; junction bases outside the gene matches: 7. The CDR3 reads CASSGGLAGPNNEQFF. The CDR3, as DNA: TGCGCCAGCAGCGGGGGACTAGCGGGCCCCAACAATGAGCAGTTCTTC.

This clonotype was counted between two and nine times. V and J are TRBV9 and TRBJ1-5; D is ambiguous. Between the trimmed V and J ends, which lost 3 bases and 6 bases, there was a span of 10 bases. This CDR3 is built from 13 residues. Germline V gene lookup returns CDR1 SGDLS and CDR2 YYNGEE. CDR3: CASSADGGQPQHF. The CDR3 DNA is TGTGCCAGCAGCGCAGATGGAGGTCAGCCCCAGCATTTT.

The chain recombines TRBV27 with TRBJ1-6, with a weak D call TRBD1 (6 bases). The CDR3 sequence is 15 residues long. Germline values: CDR1 MNHEY, CDR2 SMNVEV (reference sequence). V shed 2 bases and J shed 10 bases, with 15 bases lying between them. The CDR3 loop reads CASSLMGRGRSPLHF. In DNA, the CDR3 is TGTGCCAGCAGTTTAATGGGCAGGGGAAGGTCACCCCTCCACTTT.

V gene TRBV5-1 combines with J gene TRBJ2-1, with 7 bases identical to TRBD1. V lost 0 bases and J lost 6; bases outside the gene matches: 9. This CDR3 comprises 16 residues. CDR1 is SGHRS and CDR2 is YFSETQ in the germline V gene. For the CDR3, the DNA is TGCGCCAGCAGCTTGGGCCGGGACAGATTCTCCAATGAGCAGTTCTTC. This translates into CASSLGRDRFSNEQFF.

This clonotype was found many times. The V gene is TRBV24-1, the J gene TRBJ2-3; 7 bases fit TRBD1. Germline lookup yields CDR1 KGHDR and CDR2 SFDVKD. This CDR3 contains 16 residues. The ends lost 3 bases at V and 2 bases at J; junction bases unmatched: 7. The CDR3 is CATSDGDRSLTDTQYF. In nucleotides, the CDR3 is TGTGCCACCAGTGATGGGGACAGATCCCTCACAGATACGCAGTATTTT.

At least ten counts were recorded for this clonotype. V usage is TRBV5-1 and J usage is TRBJ1-1; D gene ambiguous. The CDR3 covers 13 residues. V gave up 4 bases and J gave up 3 bases, with 10 bases separating them. CDR1 and CDR2 from the germline V gene are SGHRS and YFSETQ. The CDR3 sequence: CASSVGMDTEAFF. CDR3 bases: TGCGCCAGCAGCGTTGGGATGGACACTGAAGCTTTCTTT. Filled out from reference TRBV5-1 and TRBJ1-1, the complete variable domain reads KAGVTQTPRYLIKTRGQQVTLSCSPISGHRSVSWYQQTPGQGLQFLFEYFSETQRNKGNFPGRFSGRQFSNSRSEMNVSTLELGDSALYLCASSVGMDTEAFFGQGTRLTVV.

CDR3 sequence (DNA): TGCGCCAGCAGCCCCATTAAGCGGGAGGTCCGACCGTTGTTCTTC. This encodes CASSPIKREVRPLFF. The chain couples TRBV5-1 to TRBJ2-1, with 9 bases fitting TRBD2. There are 15 residues in the CDR3. Unmatched junction bases numbered 17, after V lost 4 bases and J lost 15 bases. Germline CDR1 SGHRS, CDR2 YFSETQ.

V and J are TRBV10-1 and TRBJ2-1; D is possibly TRBD2 (5 bases). Germline V gives CDR1 WNHNN, CDR2 SYGVQD (reference sequence). V was shortened by 11 bases and J by 8 bases, with 22 bases between the two germline ends. The CDR3 loop spans 14 amino acids. CDR3 nucleotide sequence: TGCGCCGCTAATAACGGGATGAGGACGTATGAGCAGTTCTTC. Translation: CAANNGMRTYEQFF.

The chain recombines TRBV10-2 with TRBJ1-2, with D perhaps matching TRBD1 (6 bases). V was shortened by 3 bases and J by 4 bases, with 18 bases between the two germline ends. There are 16 residues in the CDR3. Germline values: CDR1 WSHSY, CDR2 SAAADI. CDR3 in amino acids: CASSDWGTGTPYGYTF. In DNA form, the CDR3 reads TGCGCCAGCAGTGACTGGGGAACAGGGACACCCTATGGCTACACCTTC.

V usage is TRBV2 and J usage is TRBJ2-5, with TRBD2 identical over 10 bases. The junction had 6 bases not matched to a gene; V was cut back by 5 bases and J by 3 bases. Germline V gene lookup returns CDR1 SNHLY and CDR2 FYNNEI. This CDR3 spans 15 amino acids. The CDR3 nucleotides read TGTGCCAGCAGTCCACCACTAGCGGGGAAAGAGACCCAGTACTTC. Translating it yields CASSPPLAGKETQYF.

This clonotype showed up many times. The chain has TRBV5-1 and TRBJ2-7; D perhaps matches TRBD2 (6 bases). CDR3 size: 15 residues. The V and J ends lost 5 bases and 0 bases respectively, with 15 bases between them. Germline values: CDR1 SGHRS, CDR2 YFSETQ. The CDR3 protein is CASRRGTSSSYEQYF. CDR3 nucleotides: TGCGCCAGCAGGCGGGGAACATCGAGCTCCTACGAGCAGTACTTC.

This clonotype was seen repeatedly, ten times or more. The V and J genes are TRBV20-1 and TRBJ1-6; possibly TRBD1 for D (5 bases). Germline CDR1 reads DFQATT; CDR2 reads SNEGSKA (reference sequence). This CDR3 has 15 amino acids. Trimming removed 4 bases at V and 8 bases at J, with 18 bases between. The CDR3 DNA sequence: TGCAGTGCTATGATTAGAGGGGAATCCTATTCACCCCTCCACTTT. Translating it yields CSAMIRGESYSPLHF.

This clonotype was counted ten times or more. The rearrangement joins TRBV6-5 to TRBJ1-2, with no clear D. V was cut by 0 bases and J by 2 bases, with 7 bases left in between. CDR1 MNHEY and CDR2 SVGAGI come from the germline V gene. The CDR3 loop spans 14 amino acids. CDR3 protein: CASSYSRQNYGYTF. The CDR3 DNA follows: TGTGCCAGCAGTTACTCGAGGCAGAACTATGGCTACACCTTC.

At least ten counts were recorded for this clonotype. The rearrangement links TRBV20-1 to TRBJ2-3, with 9 bases that match TRBD2. CDR3 size: 14 residues. J gave up 3 bases and V 5 bases, and 6 bases lay outside the gene matches. From germline, CDR1 is DFQATT and CDR2 SNEGSKA (reference sequence). CDR3 sequence: CSAPRGGGTDTQYF. The CDR3, as DNA: TGCAGTGCTCCGCGGGGGGGTGGGACAGATACGCAGTATTTT.